The following is a TCR beta chain sequence with its context. Per the original data handling: Estimated nucleated cell counts came from reference gene primer amplification. Measured with immunoSEQ multiplex PCR; TCRdb has only the in-frame clones, and not every one. V and J calls and clone size follow that table, whereas D and trimming were derived from the DNA. Here the sample spans some 100,000 clones, around four fifths being singletons. This record comes from a study of blood T cell repertoires in COVID-19. The CDR3 totals 15 residues. The V and J ends lost 3 bases and 8 bases, in that order; junction bases with no gene match: 5. Germline V lookup: CDR1 SGHAT, CDR2 FQNNGV.

V is TRBV11-2 and J is TRBJ2-1; 12 nucleotides match TRBD2. The source is a man in his fifties or sixties with active or convalescent COVID-19. The sequenced sample consisted of peripheral blood. In DNA, the CDR3 is TGTGCCAGCAGCTTGAGACTAGCGGGAGACCATGAGCAGTTCTTC. Its protein product is CASSLRLAGDHEQFF. Drawing the rest from reference TRBV11-2 and TRBJ2-1, the complete variable domain is EAGVAQSPRYKIIEKRQSVAFWCNPISGHATLYWYQQILGQGPKLLIQFQNNGVVDDSQLPKDRFSAERLKGVDSTLKIQPAKLEDSAVYLCASSLRLAGDHEQFFGPGTRLTVL.